A single T cell receptor (beta chain) is shown here with its context. Adults between about 18 and 89 years of age took part from 20 to 25 US areas. Assignment of participants to cohorts was predicated upon participant-reported clinical history. The V end lost 1 base, the J end lost 1 base, and 7 bases lay between the germline ends. Germline CDR1 and CDR2: KGHSH and LQKENI. The CDR3 is 14 amino acids. This entry belongs to a study of blood T cell repertoires in COVID-19. Sequencing used immunoSEQ multiplex PCR; TCRdb keeps in-frame clones, though not all of them. The profile covers hundreds of thousands of clones, with roughly 85% appearing a single time and around 5% taken by the ten largest.

The receptor was derived from a man aged 35 to 55 who had been exposed to COVID-19. The chain is built from TRBV18 and TRBJ1-1, with D maybe TRBD1 (5 bases). Sequenced material: PBMCs or T cells enriched from blood (not recorded which). For the CDR3, the DNA is TGTGCCAGCTCACCACGACAGAGGAACACTGAAGCTTTCTTT. Protein sequence: CASSPRQRNTEAFF.